This T cell receptor (beta chain) is drawn from a study of T cell responses to AZD1222 COVID-19 vaccine. Details on this clone: Its antigen is as yet unknown.

Clones were read by immunoSEQ multiplex PCR, and TCRdb kept only the in-frame ones, dropping some. The table has about 140,000 clones, about 90% seen once. Study-level points and caveats: Donors skewed white British and female; clonal diversity was possibly underestimated. Dominant at 160-218 and 743-854, vaccine-associated CD4 TCRs also spanned spike.

The receptor was derived from an adult in good health. The input for sequencing was peripheral blood, taken on day 0 of AZD1222 vaccination.

The CDR3 DNA follows: TGTGCCAGTAGTACGCAACATGAGAGGCGTAATCAGCCCCAGCATTTT. Its translation: CASSTQHERRNQPQHF. The chain has TRBV19 and TRBJ1-5; D call uncertain. The CDR3 loop spans 16 amino acids. Germline assignment: CDR1 LNHDA and CDR2 SQIVND (reference sequence). Trimming pared 4 bases from V and 4 bases from J, leaving 17 bases between.